What follows are 25 T cell receptor beta chains derived from one specimen sequenced in a study of OX40 agonist ivuxolimab in advanced cancers. Measured with immunoSEQ multiplex PCR; TCRdb has only the in-frame clones, and not every one. The sample has about 35,000 clones, 74% seen once. Sequences were derived from CD4+ or CD8+ T cells sorted from blood, sampled in a trial of the OX40 agonist ivuxolimab. The receptors originated from an adult with an advanced solid tumor such as melanoma, head and neck, liver or kidney cancer.

The gene calls are TRBV18 and TRBJ1-2; D not certain. CDR3 length: 16 amino acids. V lost 0 bases, J lost 7 bases, and 18 bases lay in between. Germline V CDR1 and CDR2: KGHSH, LQKENI. As DNA, the CDR3 is TGTGCCAGCTCACCACCGCTGACCGTCCAAGGCGGTGGCTACACCTTC. This sequence encodes CASSPPLTVQGGGYTF.

V usage is TRBV7-2 and J usage is TRBJ1-6; 9 nucleotides align to TRBD1. This CDR3 contains 16 residues. V lost 5 bases and J lost 3; bases outside the gene matches: 5. Germline assignment: CDR1 SGHTA and CDR2 FQGNSA. As DNA, the CDR3 is TGTGCCAGCAGCCCACAGGGGGCGGGCTATAATTCACCCCTCCACTTT. It translates to CASSPQGAGYNSPLHF.

The genes are TRBV5-1 and TRBJ1-1; 7 nucleotides align to TRBD1. Unmatched junction bases numbered 0, after V lost 3 bases and J lost 4 bases. CDR1 is SGHRS, CDR2 YFSETQ, per germline. The length of the CDR3 is 12 residues. The chain's CDR3 is CASSSGGTEAFF. The CDR3 DNA is TGCGCCAGCAGCTCAGGGGGCACTGAAGCTTTCTTT.

The chain combines TRBV6-1 with TRBJ2-1, with D perhaps matching TRBD2 (5 bases). Germline CDR1 is MNHNS and CDR2 is SASEGT. Trimming pared 6 bases from V and 9 bases from J, leaving 18 bases between. This CDR3 comprises 14 residues. The CDR3 nucleotides are TGTGCCAGCAGCGCAACCGGGTCTCGGGGTGAGCAGTTCTTC. Translating gives CASSATGSRGEQFF.

The gene calls are TRBV2 and TRBJ2-1; D is uncertain. This CDR3 is built from 10 residues. The germline CDR1 and CDR2 sequences are SNHLY and FYNNEI. Trimming pared 8 bases from V and 12 bases from J, leaving 11 bases between. CDR3 bases: TGTGCCAGCCGGTCCCCATCGCAGTTCTTC. Its protein product is CASRSPSQFF.

V and J are TRBV2 and TRBJ1-2; 10 nucleotides match TRBD1. Losses at the gene ends were 9 bases for V and 7 bases for J; bases not matched to a gene: 8. The CDR3 length is 13 residues. The germline V gene encodes CDR1 SNHLY and CDR2 FYNNEI. CDR3: CASRTGGSSGYTF. The CDR3 bases are TGTGCCAGTCGGACAGGGGGGAGTAGTGGCTACACCTTC.

A few counts support this clone. The chain links TRBV4-2 to TRBJ1-6, with a possible D match to TRBD1 (6 bases). The CDR3 loop spans 15 amino acids. Per the germline V gene, CDR1 is LGHNA and CDR2 is YNFKEQ. V shed 0 bases and J shed 7 bases, with 10 bases lying between them. CDR3 DNA: TGTGCCAGCAGCCAAGAGGGGACACCCAATTCACCCCTCCACTTT. Amino acid sequence: CASSQEGTPNSPLHF.

This clone showed up just a few times. The genes are TRBV5-6 and TRBJ2-6; perhaps TRBD2 as D (5 bases). V was trimmed by 4 bases and J by 1 base, leaving 9 bases between them. The CDR3 runs to 15 residues. The germline CDR1 and CDR2 sequences are SGHDT and YYEEEE. The CDR3 region is CASSIPGSGANVLTF. CDR3 coding DNA: TGTGCCAGCAGCATCCCGGGATCTGGGGCCAACGTCCTGACTTTC.

The chain couples TRBV6-6 to TRBJ2-2; tentative D call: TRBD2 (6 bases). V dropped 6 bases and J dropped 10 bases, with 15 bases sitting between them. Germline values: CDR1 MNHNY, CDR2 SVGAGI (reference sequence). The CDR3 runs 13 residues. The DNA of the CDR3 is TGTGCCAGCAGCCCCGGGGGAGTCGCGGAGCTGTTTTTT. Amino acid sequence: CASSPGGVAELFF.

The rearrangement links TRBV6-5 to TRBJ1-1; no reliable D call. The V gene lost 10 bases and the J gene lost 5 bases, with 14 bases spanning the gap. The CDR3 contains 12 residues. Germline V CDR1 and CDR2: MNHEY, SVGAGI. For the CDR3, the DNA is TGTGCCATCCGCGGTTGGCAAACTGAAGCTTTCTTT. Its translation is CAIRGWQTEAFF.

The table lists this clone with a few counts. The chain couples TRBV30 to TRBJ1-6; D unclear. CDR3 length: 13 amino acids. V shed 1 base and J shed 8 bases, with 9 bases lying between them. Germline V lookup: CDR1 GTSNPN, CDR2 SVGIG (reference sequence). The CDR3 reads CAWSASADSPLHF. The CDR3 nucleotides read TGTGCCTGGAGTGCCAGCGCCGATTCACCCCTCCACTTT.

The J gene is TRBJ2-1, the V gene TRBV5-1; D is unclear. CDR3 length: 16 residues. Germline CDR1 SGHRS, CDR2 YFSETQ. Trimming cost V 0 bases and J 7 bases, with 17 bases left between them. Here the CDR3 reads CASSLGVTVGGNEQFF. The DNA of the CDR3 is TGCGCCAGCAGCTTGGGTGTCACCGTAGGCGGTAATGAGCAGTTCTTC.

This chain links TRBV5-1 with TRBJ1-1; 11 nucleotides agree with TRBD1. The CDR3 runs 15 residues. V lost 4 bases, J lost 5 bases, and 7 bases stayed unmatched. The germline V gene has CDR1 SGHRS and CDR2 YFSETQ. CDR3 nucleotides: TGCGCCAGCAGCCCGGGACAGGGGGAAGGGACTGAAGCTTTCTTT. Protein: CASSPGQGEGTEAFF.

The gene calls are TRBV10-1 and TRBJ1-1; D is unclear. Germline V gives CDR1 WNHNN, CDR2 SYGVQD (reference sequence). This CDR3 comprises 13 residues. V lost 0 bases and J 10 bases, leaving 12 bases between the germline ends. In nucleotides, the CDR3 is TGCGCCAGCAGTGAGTCAGGCAAGGCGATAGCTTTCTTT. Its protein is CASSESGKAIAFF.

The chain employs TRBV11-2 and TRBJ2-3; 7 nucleotides line up with TRBD2. Trimming removed 3 bases from V and 2 bases from J; junction bases left unmatched: 8. Germline V gives CDR1 SGHAT, CDR2 FQNNGV. This CDR3 is 16 amino acids long. The CDR3, as DNA: TGTGCCAGCAGCTTTGCCCCTAGCGGATTCACAGATACGCAGTATTTT. Translating it yields CASSFAPSGFTDTQYF.

The gene calls are TRBV6-6 and TRBJ2-7, with D perhaps matching TRBD1 (5 bases). CDR1 and CDR2 from the germline V gene are MNHNY and SVGAGI (reference sequence). This CDR3 comprises 14 residues. V lost 7 bases and J lost 0, with 13 bases in between. The CDR3 region has the DNA TGTGCCAGCAACTCCCAGGGTAGCTCCTACGAGCAGTACTTC. Translation gives CASNSQGSSYEQYF.

This chain uses TRBV27 with TRBJ2-7; 7 bases line up with TRBD1. J was trimmed by 7 bases and V by 5 bases; bases with no gene match: 14. CDR3 length: 15 residues. Germline V gene sequence: CDR1 MNHEY, CDR2 SMNVEV (reference sequence). This CDR3 reads CASSPLGQVRGEQYF. In DNA, the CDR3 is TGTGCCAGCAGTCCCTTAGGACAGGTCCGAGGGGAGCAGTACTTC.

This clone came up a few times. The chain uses TRBV6-1 and TRBJ1-6; weak D call: TRBD1 (6 bases). The CDR3 runs 16 residues. Germline CDR1 reads MNHNS; CDR2 reads SASEGT. V lost 3 bases to trimming and J lost 7 bases, with 16 bases between them. DNA of the CDR3: TGTGCCAGCAGTGAGCCGGCCGGGACAAAAAATTCACCCCTCCACTTT. It encodes CASSEPAGTKNSPLHF.

This chain connects TRBV7-2 to TRBJ2-2, with D tentatively TRBD1 (6 bases). V was clipped by 5 bases and J by 3 bases, with 13 bases between them. The CDR3 spans 15 residues. The germline CDR1 and CDR2 sequences are SGHTA and FQGNSA. The CDR3 DNA sequence: TGTGCCAGCAGCCGGGACATCCTATACACCGGGGAGCTGTTTTTT. Translating gives CASSRDILYTGELFF.

The chain combines TRBV2 with TRBJ2-1; TRBD2 matches 9 bases. The CDR3 contains 16 residues. Germline-derived CDR1 and CDR2 are SNHLY and FYNNEI. Germline trimming cut 0 bases from V and 6 bases from J; bases unmatched to any gene: 6. CDR3 nucleotides: TGTGCCAGCAGTGAAGCGCTTGCGGGGGGGTCCAATGAGCAGTTCTTC. The encoded protein is CASSEALAGGSNEQFF.

This clone has more than one count but fewer than ten. The chain couples TRBV30 to TRBJ1-6, with a possible D match to TRBD1 (6 bases). The V and J ends lost 8 bases and 7 bases respectively, with 18 bases between them. Germline CDR1 is GTSNPN and CDR2 is SVGIG (reference sequence). The CDR3 has 14 amino acids. The CDR3 DNA reads TGTGCCGGAGAGGGGGGCTATGGAAATTCACCCCTCCACTTT. Residues: CAGEGGYGNSPLHF.

The chain couples TRBV14 to TRBJ2-5; 10 nucleotides agree with TRBD2. The CDR3 extends over 16 amino acids. CDR1 and CDR2 from the germline V gene are SGHDN and FVKESK. The V and J ends lost 1 base and 6 bases, in that order; junction bases with no gene match: 8. CDR3 amino acids: CASSQGVSGGLKTQYF. CDR3 sequence (DNA): TGTGCCAGCAGCCAAGGGGTTAGCGGGGGGTTGAAGACCCAGTACTTC.

The genes are TRBV5-4 and TRBJ2-1; TRBD1 agrees at 9 bases. The CDR3 length is 15 residues. Germline trimming cut 1 base from V and 4 bases from J; bases unmatched to any gene: 3. From germline, CDR1 is SGHNT and CDR2 YYREEE (reference sequence). CDR3 sequence (DNA): TGTGCCAGCAGCTTGTGGACAGGGGCTTACAATGAGCAGTTCTTC. Amino acids: CASSLWTGAYNEQFF.

The table lists this clone with a few counts. The chain links TRBV18 to TRBJ2-5; 9 nucleotides align to TRBD2. The CDR3 is 15 amino acids. V lost 5 bases to trimming and J lost 3 bases; unmatched junction nucleotides: 7. From germline, CDR1 is KGHSH and CDR2 LQKENI. The DNA for the CDR3 is TGTGCCAGCTCAGATCTAGCGGGGCGAGAAGAGACCCAGTACTTC. This encodes CASSDLAGREETQYF.

This chain links TRBV5-1 with TRBJ1-1, with D possibly being TRBD1 (5 bases). Trimming removed 2 bases at V and 1 base at J, with 6 bases between. The CDR3 loop spans 13 amino acids. Germline CDR1 and CDR2: SGHRS and YFSETQ. The CDR3 DNA is TGCGCCAGCAGCTTCCAGGGGAACACTGAAGCTTTCTTT. Translation: CASSFQGNTEAFF. The full variable domain, in which reference TRBV5-1 and TRBJ1-1 provide the parts outside the CDR3, is KAGVTQTPRYLIKTRGQQVTLSCSPISGHRSVSWYQQTPGQGLQFLFEYFSETQRNKGNFPGRFSGRQFSNSRSEMNVSTLELGDSALYLCASSFQGNTEAFFGQGTRLTVV.